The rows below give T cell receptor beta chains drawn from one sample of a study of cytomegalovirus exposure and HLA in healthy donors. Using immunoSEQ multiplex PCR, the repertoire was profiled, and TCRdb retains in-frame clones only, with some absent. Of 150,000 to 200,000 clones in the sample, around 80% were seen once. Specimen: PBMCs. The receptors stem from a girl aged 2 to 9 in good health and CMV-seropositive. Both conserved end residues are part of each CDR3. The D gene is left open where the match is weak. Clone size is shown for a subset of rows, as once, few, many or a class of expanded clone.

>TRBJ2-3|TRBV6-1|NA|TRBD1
CASSEVPGTGGTDTQYF
TGTGCCAGCAGTGAGGTCCCCGGGACAGGGGGCACAGATACGCAGTATTTT
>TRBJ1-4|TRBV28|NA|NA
CASSPDNYIQGGVEKLFF
TGTGCCAGCAGTCCAGATAACTATATACAGGGAGGGGTTGAAAAACTGTTTTTT
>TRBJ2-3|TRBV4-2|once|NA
CASSRGGLSSTDTQYF
TGTGCCAGCAGCCGTGGAGGGTTATCTAGCACAGATACGCAGTATTTT
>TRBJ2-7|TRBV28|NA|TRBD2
CASSRGLAGGEQYF
TGTGCCAGCAGTCGTGGACTAGCGGGAGGCGAGCAGTACTTC
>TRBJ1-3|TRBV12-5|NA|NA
CASGADRQGNTIYF
TGTGCTAGTGGCGCCGACAGGCAAGGAAACACCATATATTTT
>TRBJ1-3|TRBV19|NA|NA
CASSIRGSSGNTIYF
TGTGCCAGTAGTATCCGGGGTAGCTCTGGAAACACCATATATTTT
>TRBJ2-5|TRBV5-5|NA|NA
CASRDSPFETQYF
TGTGCCAGTAGGGACTCCCCGTTTGAGACCCAGTACTTC
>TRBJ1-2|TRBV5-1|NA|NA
CASSFVLDGGYTF
TGCGCCAGCAGCTTCGTCTTAGATGGTGGCTACACCTTC
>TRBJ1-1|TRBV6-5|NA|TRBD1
CASSVQGGNTEAFF
TGTGCCAGCAGTGTACAGGGGGGGAACACTGAAGCTTTCTTT
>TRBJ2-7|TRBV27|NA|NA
CASSLRQGRAYEQYF
TGTGCCAGCAGTCTCCGCCAGGGAAGAGCCTACGAGCAGTACTTC
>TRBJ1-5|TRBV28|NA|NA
CASSLTGRYQPQHF
TGTGCCAGCAGCCTAACAGGGAGATATCAGCCCCAGCATTTT
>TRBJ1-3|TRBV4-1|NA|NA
CASSQRQVSGNTIYF
TGCGCCAGCAGCCAAAGACAGGTCTCTGGAAACACCATATATTTT
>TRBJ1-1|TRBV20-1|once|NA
CSATWAGQAFF
TGCAGTGCTACCTGGGCGGGGCAAGCTTTCTTT
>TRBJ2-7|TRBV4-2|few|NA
CASSRGDSSYEQYF
TGTGCCAGCAGCCGGGGGGACAGTTCCTACGAGCAGTACTTC
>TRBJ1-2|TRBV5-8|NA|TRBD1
CASSLEWGQNYGYTF
TGTGCCAGCAGCTTGGAGTGGGGACAGAACTATGGCTACACCTTC
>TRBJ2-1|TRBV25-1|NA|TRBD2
CASEASGMMDNEQFF
TGTGCCAGCGAGGCTAGCGGGATGATGGACAATGAGCAGTTCTTC
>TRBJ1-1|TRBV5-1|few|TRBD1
CASSLERTGGNPAFF
TGCGCCAGCAGCTTGGAACGGACAGGGGGCAATCCAGCTTTCTTT
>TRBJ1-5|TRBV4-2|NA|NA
CASSQESDRNQPQHF
TGTGCCAGCAGCCAAGAATCGGACAGAAATCAGCCCCAGCATTTT
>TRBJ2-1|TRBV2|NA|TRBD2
CASSGGTSGRAVAGLKQFF
TGTGCCAGCAGTGGGGGGACTAGCGGGAGGGCCGTGGCTGGATTGAAGCAGTTCTTC
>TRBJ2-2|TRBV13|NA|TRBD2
CASSFLPRTSGDYTGELFF
TGTGCCAGCAGCTTCCTACCACGGACTAGCGGGGATTATACCGGGGAGCTGTTTTTT
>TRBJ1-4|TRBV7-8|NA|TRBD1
CASSTPTGQGGSVLFF
TGTGCCAGCAGCACACCGACGGGACAGGGGGGTTCGGTACTGTTTTTT
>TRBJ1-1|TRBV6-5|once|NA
CASSYSGSDTEAFF
TGTGCCAGCAGTTACTCGGGGAGTGACACTGAAGCTTTCTTT
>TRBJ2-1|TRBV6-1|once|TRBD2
CASIYAGGVNEQFF
TGTGCCAGCATTTACGCGGGAGGGGTTAATGAGCAGTTCTTC
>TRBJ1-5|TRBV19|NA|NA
CASSWGEGNQPQHF
TGTGCCAGTAGTTGGGGCGAGGGCAATCAGCCCCAGCATTTT
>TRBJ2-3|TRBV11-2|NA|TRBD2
CASSVASGRTDTQYF
TGTGCCAGCAGCGTGGCTAGCGGGAGGACAGATACGCAGTATTTT
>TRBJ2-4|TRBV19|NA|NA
CASSILVSGKILAKNIQYF
TGTGCCAGTAGTATACTGGTATCAGGCAAAATACTAGCCAAAAACATTCAGTACTTC
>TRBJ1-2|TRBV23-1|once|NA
CATLRGGHGYTF
TGCGCCACCCTTCGGGGGGGGCATGGCTACACCTTC
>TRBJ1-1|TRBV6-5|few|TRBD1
CASTFYRGGDTEAFF
TGTGCCAGCACCTTTTACAGGGGCGGTGACACTGAAGCTTTCTTT
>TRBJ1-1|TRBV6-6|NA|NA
CASSSAVGRVNTEAFF
TGTGCCAGCAGTTCGGCGGTGGGCAGGGTGAACACTGAAGCTTTCTTT
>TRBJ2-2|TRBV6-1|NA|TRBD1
CASSVTGSGTGELFF
TGTGCCAGCAGTGTGACAGGGAGCGGCACCGGGGAGCTGTTTTTT
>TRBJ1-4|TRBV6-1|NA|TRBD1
CASSGTGGARSTNEKLFF
TGTGCCAGCAGTGGGACAGGGGGCGCGAGATCAACTAATGAAAAACTGTTTTTT
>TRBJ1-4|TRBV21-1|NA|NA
CASSKALGGQDKLTNEKLFF
TGTGCCAGCAGCAAAGCGCTGGGGGGACAGGACAAACTAACTAATGAAAAACTGTTTTTT
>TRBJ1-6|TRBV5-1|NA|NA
CASSLDGSNSPLHF
TGCGCCAGCAGCTTGGACGGGTCTAATTCACCCCTCCACTTT
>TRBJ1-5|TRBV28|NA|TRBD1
CASRGQGKRGQPQHF
TGTGCCAGCAGGGGACAGGGGAAACGTGGTCAGCCCCAGCATTTT
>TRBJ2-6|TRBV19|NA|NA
CASTNPPSGGSSGANVLTF
TGTGCCAGCACTAACCCCCCCAGTGGAGGCTCCTCTGGGGCCAACGTCCTGACTTTC
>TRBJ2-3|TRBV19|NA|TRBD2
CASSIGTSGIKTDTQYF
TGTGCCAGTAGTATTGGGACTAGCGGAATAAAAACAGATACGCAGTATTTT
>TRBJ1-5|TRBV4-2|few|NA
CASSPRPRKGNQPQHF
TGTGCCAGCAGCCCGAGACCGCGGAAAGGCAATCAGCCCCAGCATTTT
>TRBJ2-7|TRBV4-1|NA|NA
CASSLTSQGEQYF
TGCGCCAGCAGCCTGACTTCTCAGGGCGAGCAGTACTTC
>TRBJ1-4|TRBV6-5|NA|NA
CASSYERGINEKLFF
TGTGCCAGCAGTTACGAGCGGGGAATTAATGAAAAACTGTTTTTT
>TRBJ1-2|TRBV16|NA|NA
CASSQSGGSLYSGYTF
TGTGCCAGCAGCCAATCGGGGGGGTCCCTCTATTCCGGCTACACCTTC
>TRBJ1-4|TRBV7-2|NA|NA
CASSLTVTNEKLFF
TGTGCCAGCAGCTTGACAGTGACTAATGAAAAACTGTTTTTT